The 30 T cell receptor beta chains in this list originate from one sample, sequenced in a study of CD8 T cells in ankylosing spondylitis. TCRdb recomputed calls from the 5' RACE reads with MiXCR, one row per CDR3 protein. The sample contains approximately 220,000 distinct CDR3 sequences, 8% to 11% of which appear only once. Material for sequencing was blood, either unsorted or a sorted T cell fraction (not recorded which). The source is a male donor with ankylosing spondylitis or in good health (not recorded which).

This clonotype was recorded at least ten times. This rearrangement joins TRBV6-1 to TRBJ1-6; no reliable D call. The CDR3 loop spans 16 amino acids. The V gene lost 8 bases and the J gene lost 9 bases, with 23 bases spanning the gap. Germline lookup yields CDR1 MNHNS and CDR2 SASEGT. The CDR3 region is CASQGRLDGFRSPLHF. The CDR3 region has the DNA TGTGCCAGCCAAGGGAGGCTCGACGGTTTTCGTTCACCCCTCCACTTT.

Comments on this clonotype: A much bigger clone sits one base away, suggesting this may be a read error. The chain combines TRBV12-3 or TRBV12-4 with TRBJ1-1; tentative D call: TRBD1 (5 bases). The CDR3 has 14 residues. Deletions cut 2 bases from V and 9 bases from J, with 16 bases between. The CDR3 loop reads CASSLSRQPHKAFF. Written as DNA, the CDR3 is TGTGCCAGCAGTTTAAGTCGACAGCCCCACAAAGCTTTCTTT.

This clonotype was counted between two and nine times. V is TRBV19 and J is TRBJ1-4, with 7 bases matching TRBD1. CDR3 length: 15 amino acids. Germline CDR1 is LNHDA and CDR2 is SQIVND (reference sequence). The junction had 5 bases not matched to a gene; V was cut back by 5 bases and J by 2 bases. The CDR3 spells CASSRDRATNEKLFF. In DNA form, the CDR3 reads TGTGCCAGTAGTCGAGACAGGGCGACTAATGAAAAACTGTTTTTT.

This clonotype was recorded a few times. The V call is TRBV5-1, the J call TRBJ2-2; D gene unclear. The CDR3 contains 15 residues. Germline V lookup: CDR1 SGHRS, CDR2 YFSETQ. With 4 bases removed from V and 0 bases from J, the gap between germline ends came to 10 bases. In nucleotides, the CDR3 is TGCGCCAGCAGCCCCTCCGTAGCGAACACCGGGGAGCTGTTTTTT. It yields the protein CASSPSVANTGELFF. Full variable domain (outside the CDR3, taken from reference TRBV5-1 and TRBJ2-2): KAGVTQTPRYLIKTRGQQVTLSCSPISGHRSVSWYQQTPGQGLQFLFEYFSETQRNKGNFPGRFSGRQFSNSRSEMNVSTLELGDSALYLCASSPSVANTGELFFGEGSRLTVL.

This clonotype occurred many times. V usage is TRBV25-1 and J usage is TRBJ2-7, with 7 bases matching TRBD1. The germline V gene encodes CDR1 MGHDK and CDR2 SYGVNS. V was clipped by 1 base and J by 3 bases; unmatched bases: 9. This CDR3 has 16 amino acids. The CDR3 nucleotides read TGTGCCAGCAGTGAATGGGGTGAGGGGGCCCTCTACGAGCAGTACTTC. Translating gives CASSEWGEGALYEQYF.

At least ten counts were recorded for this clonotype. The rearrangement links TRBV3-1 to TRBJ2-2; TRBD1 matches at 8 bases. Germline CDR1 LGHDT, CDR2 YNNKEL (reference sequence). V lost 4 bases and J lost 3; bases outside the gene matches: 4. There are 15 residues in the CDR3. In DNA, the CDR3 is TGTGCCAGCAGCCTGGACAGGGTATACACCGGGGAGCTGTTTTTT. It specifies CASSLDRVYTGELFF. Full variable domain (remainder filled in from reference TRBV3-1 and TRBJ2-2): DTAVSQTPKYLVTQMGNDKSIKCEQNLGHDTMYWYKQDSKKFLKIMFSYNNKELIINETVPNRFSPKSPDKAHLNLHINSLELGDSAVYFCASSLDRVYTGELFFGEGSRLTVL.

CDR3 DNA: TGCGCCAGCAGCTTGGAGGGGGGGCCGGGGAATGAGCAGTTCTTC. Protein sequence: CASSLEGGPGNEQFF. This rearrangement joins TRBV5-1 to TRBJ2-1; TRBD2 might be the D (7 bases). Germline assignment: CDR1 SGHRS and CDR2 YFSETQ. The CDR3 covers 15 residues. With 0 bases removed from V and 7 bases from J, the gap between germline ends came to 14 bases.

This clonotype was detected a few times. This chain connects TRBV2 to TRBJ2-2; 12 bases agree with TRBD2. This CDR3 spans 15 amino acids. Germline V CDR1 and CDR2: SNHLY, FYNNEI. The J segment lost 1 base and the V segment lost 6 bases, leaving 0 bases of the junction unmatched. CDR3 protein: CASRTSGGNTGELFF. The CDR3 DNA reads as TGTGCCAGCAGGACTAGCGGGGGGAACACCGGGGAGCTGTTTTTT.

This clonotype was seen repeatedly, ten times or more. CDR3 in amino acids: CAISRQGPSNQPQHF. CDR3 DNA: TGTGCCATCAGTCGACAGGGGCCTAGCAATCAGCCCCAGCATTTT. The rearrangement uses TRBV10-3 and TRBJ1-5; 8 nucleotides agree with TRBD1. The CDR3 sequence is 15 residues long. Germline trimming cut 5 bases from V and 0 bases from J; bases unmatched to any gene: 3. Per the germline V gene, CDR1 is ENHRY and CDR2 is SYGVKD.

This clonotype was observed many times. The chain has TRBV29-1 and TRBJ2-7; D not certain. V was trimmed by 0 bases and J by 7 bases, leaving 7 bases between them. The germline V gene has CDR1 SQVTM and CDR2 ANQGSEA. The CDR3 is made up of 11 amino acids. CDR3 nucleotide sequence: TGCAGCGTTGAAGAGGGGTCAGAGCAGTACTTC. Translating it yields CSVEEGSEQYF.

In its sample, this clonotype was seen many times. The chain uses TRBV6-1 and TRBJ1-5; D might be TRBD1 (5 bases). The V gene's germline CDR1 is MNHNS and CDR2 SASEGT. The CDR3 runs 15 residues. Trimming stripped 5 bases from V and 4 bases from J, with 15 bases between. CDR3 residues: CASSITGLRNQPQHF. CDR3 bases: TGTGCCAGCAGTATTACAGGTCTCAGAAATCAGCCCCAGCATTTT.

This chain connects TRBV11-2 to TRBJ2-1; 7 bases align to TRBD2. The CDR3 is 17 amino acids. The V gene end was trimmed by 1 base and the J gene end by 0 bases; junction bases not matched to a gene: 6. In germline, CDR1 is SGHAT, CDR2 FQNNGV. This CDR3 reads CASSLGPGGSSYNEQFF. CDR3 bases: TGTGCCAGCAGCTTAGGGCCCGGGGGGTCCTCCTACAATGAGCAGTTCTTC. Combining the CDR3 with reference TRBV11-2 and TRBJ2-1 gives the whole variable domain EAGVAQSPRYKIIEKRQSVAFWCNPISGHATLYWYQQILGQGPKLLIQFQNNGVVDDSQLPKDRFSAERLKGVDSTLKIQPAKLEDSAVYLCASSLGPGGSSYNEQFFGPGTRLTVL.

This clonotype was detected ten times or more. This rearrangement joins TRBV5-1 to TRBJ2-7; D possibly corresponds to TRBD1 (6 bases). The V end lost 4 bases, the J end lost 5 bases, and 16 bases lay between the germline ends. The CDR3 extends over 14 amino acids. Looked up from germline, CDR1 is SGHRS and CDR2 is YFSETQ. The CDR3: CASSPTGMGNEQYF. CDR3 nucleotides: TGCGCCAGCAGCCCAACAGGGATGGGAAACGAGCAGTACTTC.

The chain uses TRBV5-8 and TRBJ1-1, with D maybe TRBD1 (5 bases). V shed 4 bases and J shed 0 bases, with 16 bases lying between them. This CDR3 comprises 16 residues. Germline V gene lookup returns CDR1 SGHTS and CDR2 YDEGEE. DNA for the CDR3: TGTGCCAGCAGCCCCATGATGGGACTCATGAACACTGAAGCTTTCTTT. Translation: CASSPMMGLMNTEAFF.

Comments on this clonotype: Sequence at one end of the junction differs from germline and may be a read error. J is TRBJ2-2 and V is TRBV30; no clear D gene. The germline gives CDR1 GTSNPN, CDR2 SVGIG (reference sequence). The CDR3 consists of 12 residues. The CDR3 region is CAWKHNTGELFF. Here the CDR3 DNA reads TGTGCCTGGAAGCACAACACTGGGGAGCTGTTTTTT.

The table lists this clonotype with many counts. The chain couples TRBV5-1 to TRBJ2-2, with D hard to call. The CDR3 runs 15 residues. V was pared by 4 bases and J by 2 bases, with 12 bases between. Germline V lookup: CDR1 SGHRS, CDR2 YFSETQ. This CDR3 reads CASSPVGPNTGELFF. Here the CDR3 DNA reads TGCGCCAGCAGCCCGGTGGGTCCAAACACCGGGGAGCTGTTTTTT. The full variable domain, with the rest looked up from reference TRBV5-1 and TRBJ2-2, is KAGVTQTPRYLIKTRGQQVTLSCSPISGHRSVSWYQQTPGQGLQFLFEYFSETQRNKGNFPGRFSGRQFSNSRSEMNVSTLELGDSALYLCASSPVGPNTGELFFGEGSRLTVL.

This chain's CDR3 is CAASGQLNTEAFF. As DNA, the CDR3 is TGTGCCGCGTCCGGACAGCTGAACACTGAAGCTTTCTTT. The gene calls are TRBV6-2 or TRBV6-3 and TRBJ1-1, with a weak D call TRBD1 (6 bases). Trimming stripped 11 bases from V and 0 bases from J, with 13 bases between. Germline V gives CDR1 MNHEY, CDR2 SVGEGT. This CDR3 region has 13 residues.

This clonotype was observed many times. The genes are TRBV18 and TRBJ1-3; D is undetermined. The CDR3 is 15 amino acids. Trimming took 1 base from V and 0 from J, leaving 7 bases between them. CDR1 and CDR2 from the germline V gene are KGHSH and LQKENI. CDR3 bases: TGTGCCAGCTCACCACGGATAGACTCTGGAAACACCATATATTTT. Translated: CASSPRIDSGNTIYF.

This clonotype was detected many times. The chain has TRBV28 and TRBJ1-2, with D unresolved. The ends were cut back, 5 bases at V and 8 bases at J, with 18 bases in the middle. Germline V gives CDR1 MDHEN, CDR2 SYDVKM. The CDR3 contains 14 residues. The CDR3 spells CASSLAGPSEGYTF. The CDR3, as DNA: TGTGCCAGCAGTCTAGCAGGTCCCAGCGAAGGCTACACCTTC.

Comment on this clonotype: A clone one base away is much larger, so this may be a read error. The chain has TRBV29-1 and TRBJ1-3, with TRBD1 matching 8 bases. This CDR3 spans 12 amino acids. CDR1 and CDR2 from the germline V gene are SQVTM and ANQGSEA. CDR3 sequence: CSARGRGNTTYF. CDR3 DNA sequence: TGCAGCGCCAGGGGGCGCGGGAACACCACATATTTT. Full variable domain (remainder filled in from reference TRBV29-1 and TRBJ1-3): SAVISQKPSRDICQRGTSLTIQCQVDSQVTMMFWYRQQPGQSLTLIATANQGSEATYESGFVIDKFPISRPNLTFSTLTVSNMSPEDSSIYLCSARGRGNTTYFGEGSWLTVV.

This clonotype has at least ten counts. The chain couples TRBV24-1 to TRBJ2-1, with D possibly called TRBD1 or TRBD2 (5 bases each). CDR1 is KGHDR, CDR2 SFDVKD, per germline. The CDR3 runs 16 residues. The germline V and J ends were trimmed by 0 bases and 7 bases, with 15 bases remaining between them. The CDR3 DNA is TGTGCCACCAGTGATTTGGGGGACGGCGAGGGGAATGAGCAGTTCTTC. Amino acid sequence: CATSDLGDGEGNEQFF.

On this clonotype: One end of the junction varies from germline; a read error may be responsible. The genes are TRBV20-1 and TRBJ2-7, with D possibly matching TRBD1 (5 bases). In germline, CDR1 is DFQATT, CDR2 SNEGSKA (reference sequence). The CDR3 runs 13 residues. CDR3 coding DNA: TGCAGTGGCAGTGGTGACAGACTTAAGGAGCATTACTTC. This gives the protein CSGSGDRLKEHYF.

This clonotype has a count of ten or more. V and J are TRBV7-2 and TRBJ1-1; TRBD1 is a possible D gene (6 bases). The CDR3 runs to 15 residues. Trimming removed 1 base from V and 0 bases from J, with 9 bases in between. Germline values: CDR1 SGHTA, CDR2 FQGNSA. CDR3 loop: CASSLEGDMNTEAFF. Written as DNA, the CDR3 is TGTGCCAGCAGCTTAGAGGGGGATATGAACACTGAAGCTTTCTTT.

This clonotype showed up just a few times. This chain links TRBV7-3 with TRBJ2-3, with 9 bases fitting TRBD1. Per germline, CDR1 SGHTA and CDR2 FQGTGA. Losses at the gene ends were 3 bases for V and 10 bases for J; bases not matched to a gene: 14. The CDR3 covers 16 residues. The CDR3 DNA sequence: TGTGCCAGCAGCTTCACTCCGCTGACAGGGGGGATGTCGCAGTATTTT. Translated, it gives CASSFTPLTGGMSQYF.

Only a few counts were recorded for this clonotype. The chain couples TRBV14 to TRBJ1-1; possible D gene TRBD1, 6 bases. V lost 4 bases, J lost 3 bases, and 9 bases lay in between. This CDR3 comprises 13 residues. The germline gives CDR1 SGHDN, CDR2 FVKESK. The CDR3 DNA follows: TGTGCCAGCAGCCGAAACAGGGACACTGAAGCTTTCTTT. This encodes CASSRNRDTEAFF.

This clonotype was seen a few times. This chain links TRBV5-6 with TRBJ2-5; D is ambiguous. The germline V gene encodes CDR1 SGHDT and CDR2 YYEEEE. This CDR3 is built from 15 residues. Trimming cost V 1 base and J 1 base, with 11 bases left between them. As DNA, the CDR3 is TGTGCCAGCAGCTTGCCTCTAAAGTTCCAAGAGACCCAGTACTTC. This codes for CASSLPLKFQETQYF.

This clonotype was recorded at least ten times. The rearrangement uses TRBV10-3 and TRBJ1-2, with D perhaps matching TRBD1 (6 bases). CDR1 ENHRY and CDR2 SYGVKD come from the germline V gene. This CDR3 is 12 amino acids long. V was clipped by 6 bases and J by 5 bases, with 10 bases between them. The CDR3 sequence is CAISTGRYGYTF. DNA for the CDR3: TGTGCCATCAGCACAGGGAGGTATGGCTACACCTTC.

Concerning this clonotype: A much larger clone is a single base away; this may be a read error. This chain joins TRBV20-1 and TRBJ2-1, with 13 bases lining up with TRBD2. Trimming at V came to 4 bases and at J to 0 bases, leaving 6 bases not matched to a gene. Germline CDR1 reads DFQATT; CDR2 reads SNEGSKA (reference sequence). The CDR3 is 17 amino acids. The CDR3 loop reads CSAKTSGGPFSYNEQFF. In DNA, the CDR3 is TGCAGTGCTAAGACTAGCGGGGGGCCCTTCTCCTACAATGAGCAGTTCTTC.

The rearrangement uses TRBV15 and TRBJ2-3, with 7 bases aligning to TRBD2. The CDR3 consists of 19 residues. Trimming cost V 6 bases and J 2 bases; bases outside gene matches: 20. CDR1 LNHNV and CDR2 YYDKDF come from the germline V gene (reference sequence). CDR3: CATRDGTLGRGRSTDTQYF. Here the CDR3 DNA reads TGTGCCACCAGGGACGGCACATTAGGGCGGGGGAGGTCCACAGATACGCAGTATTTT.

The chain uses TRBV5-1 and TRBJ2-1; TRBD1 agrees at 12 bases. Germline CDR1 is SGHRS and CDR2 is YFSETQ. The CDR3 is made up of 15 amino acids. With V trimmed by 7 bases and J by 7 bases, 9 bases remained unmatched. The CDR3 region is CASEVGTGGRNEQFF. The CDR3 nucleotides are TGCGCCAGCGAGGTTGGGACAGGGGGCAGGAATGAGCAGTTCTTC.